This T cell receptor beta chain was sequenced during a study of neurological immune-mediated disorders. This clonotype was recorded many times. Regarding time point: longitudinal time-point 1 (baseline). This CDR3 spans 13 amino acids. The germline gives CDR1 ENHRY, CDR2 SYGVKD. V shed 10 bases, J shed 4 bases, and the junction held 8 bases outside the gene matches. 5'RACE with 10-nucleotide random UMIs produced the cDNA. TCRdb ran MiXCR on the 5' RACE reads and lists one entry per CDR3 protein. Altogether some 49,000 distinct CDR3 sequences are present, 10% being singletons, with the ten largest covering under 2%.

The sample consisted of PBMCs. The chain couples TRBV10-3 to TRBJ2-3, with 7 bases fitting TRBD1. The sequence was collected from a woman aged 40-49 years in good health. CDR3 DNA: TGTGCCACCAAGACAGGGATGGCAGATACGCAGTATTTT. This codes for CATKTGMADTQYF.